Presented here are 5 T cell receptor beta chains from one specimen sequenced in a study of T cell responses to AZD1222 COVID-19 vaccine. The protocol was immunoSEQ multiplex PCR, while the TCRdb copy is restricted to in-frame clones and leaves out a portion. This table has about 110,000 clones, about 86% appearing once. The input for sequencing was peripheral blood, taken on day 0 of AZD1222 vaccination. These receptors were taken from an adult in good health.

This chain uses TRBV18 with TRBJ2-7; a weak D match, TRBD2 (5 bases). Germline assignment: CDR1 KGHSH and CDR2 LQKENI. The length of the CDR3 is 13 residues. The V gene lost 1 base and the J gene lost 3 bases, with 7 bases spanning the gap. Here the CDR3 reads CASSPRGVYEQYF. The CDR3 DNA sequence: TGTGCCAGCTCACCACGGGGAGTCTACGAGCAGTACTTC.

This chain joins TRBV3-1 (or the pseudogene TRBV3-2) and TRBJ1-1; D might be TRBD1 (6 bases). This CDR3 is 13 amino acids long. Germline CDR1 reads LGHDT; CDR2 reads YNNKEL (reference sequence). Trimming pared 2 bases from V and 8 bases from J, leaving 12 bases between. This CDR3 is CASSQTPGTEAFF. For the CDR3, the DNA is TGTGCCAGCAGCCAAACGCCCGGGACAGAAGCTTTCTTT.

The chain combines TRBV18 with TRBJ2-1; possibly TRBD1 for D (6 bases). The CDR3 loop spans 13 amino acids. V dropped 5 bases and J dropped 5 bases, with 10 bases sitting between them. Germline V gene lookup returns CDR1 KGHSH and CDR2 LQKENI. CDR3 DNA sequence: TGTGCCAGCTCATCCAGGGGCGACAATGAGCAGTTCTTC. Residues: CASSSRGDNEQFF.

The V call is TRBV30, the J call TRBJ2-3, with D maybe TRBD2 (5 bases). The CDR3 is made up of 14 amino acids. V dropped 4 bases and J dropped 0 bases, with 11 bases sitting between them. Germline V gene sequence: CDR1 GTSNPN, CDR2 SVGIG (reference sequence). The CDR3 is CAWTRTSSTDTQYF. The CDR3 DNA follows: TGTGCCTGGACCCGGACTTCTAGCACAGATACGCAGTATTTT.

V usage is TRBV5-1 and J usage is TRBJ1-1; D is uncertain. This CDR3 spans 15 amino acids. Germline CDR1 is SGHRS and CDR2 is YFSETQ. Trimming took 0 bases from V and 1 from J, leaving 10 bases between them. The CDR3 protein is CASSLGGGQNTEAFF. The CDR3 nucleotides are TGCGCCAGCAGCTTGGGGGGTGGGCAGAACACTGAAGCTTTCTTT.